The next 20 T cell receptor beta chains were all read from a single sample in a study of cytomegalovirus exposure and HLA in healthy donors. PCR amplification relied on 60 Vbeta primers (plus 13 Jbeta primers). The assay was immunoSEQ multiplex PCR, and TCRdb's table has in-frame clones only and misses some. The sample yields some 98,000 clones, around four fifths seen once. The sample comprised PBMCs. These receptors were collected from a female donor in good health and CMV-seropositive.

The chain couples TRBV7-9 to TRBJ1-1, with TRBD1 as a possible D gene (5 bases). The germline V gene has CDR1 SEHNR and CDR2 FQNEAQ (reference sequence). This CDR3 comprises 15 residues. The V end lost 6 bases, the J end lost 0 bases, and 14 bases lay between the germline ends. The CDR3 nucleotides read TGTGCCAGCAGTCATACAGGAACCTTGAACACTGAAGCTTTCTTT. This encodes CASSHTGTLNTEAFF.

The DNA of the CDR3 is TGTGCCAGTAGGACGGACGGTAGCGGGAGAGGAGAGCAGTTCTTC. It encodes CASRTDGSGRGEQFF. This chain uses TRBV19 with TRBJ2-1, with 9 bases that match TRBD2. The CDR3 is made up of 15 amino acids. CDR1 and CDR2 from the germline V gene are LNHDA and SQIVND (reference sequence). V gave up 6 bases and J gave up 10 bases; unmatched junction bases: 13.

The chain recombines TRBV27 with TRBJ2-1, with 7 bases identical to TRBD1. The CDR3 has 15 amino acids. Germline V CDR1 and CDR2: MNHEY, SMNVEV (reference sequence). The V gene end was trimmed by 3 bases and the J gene end by 3 bases; junction bases not matched to a gene: 5. Here the CDR3 DNA reads TGTGCCAGCAGTTTGTATTGGGACAGCTACAATGAGCAGTTCTTC. Encoded protein: CASSLYWDSYNEQFF.

This clone was recorded a few times. The chain carries TRBV30 and TRBJ2-1, with 9 bases aligning to TRBD1. Germline values: CDR1 GTSNPN, CDR2 SVGIG (reference sequence). The CDR3 consists of 13 residues. CDR3 in DNA: TGTGCATACGACAGGGGGTCCTACAATGAGCAGTTCTTC. Protein: CAYDRGSYNEQFF.

The chain has TRBV28 and TRBJ2-7; 12 bases line up with TRBD2. Trimming at V came to 6 bases and at J to 7 bases, leaving 10 bases not matched to a gene. Germline values: CDR1 MDHEN, CDR2 SYDVKM. The CDR3 has 15 amino acids. This CDR3 reads CASRVGGLAGGEQYF. CDR3 DNA sequence: TGTGCCAGCAGGGTCGGAGGGCTAGCGGGAGGGGAGCAGTACTTC.

V is TRBV7-2 and J is TRBJ1-1; possibly TRBD1 for D (6 bases). The V and J ends lost 7 bases and 3 bases respectively, with 21 bases between them. In germline, CDR1 is SGHTA, CDR2 FQGNSA. This CDR3 contains 16 residues. CDR3 sequence (DNA): TGTGCCAGCATCGATACTACAGGGCTAATTGACACTGAAGCTTTCTTT. The encoded protein is CASIDTTGLIDTEAFF. Full variable domain (outside the CDR3, taken from reference TRBV7-2 and TRBJ1-1): GAGVSQSPSNKVTEKGKDVELRCDPISGHTALYWYRQSLGQGLEFLIYFQGNSAPDKSGLPSDRFSAERTGGSVSTLTIQRTQQEDSAVYLCASIDTTGLIDTEAFFGQGTRLTVV.

The CDR3 loop is CASSPSGTSGRVRVRTGELFF. The CDR3 coding sequence is TGTGCCAGTAGTCCGTCCGGGACTAGCGGGAGGGTCAGGGTCCGCACCGGGGAGCTGTTTTTT. V usage is TRBV19 and J usage is TRBJ2-2; TRBD2 matches at 16 bases. The V segment lost 5 bases and the J segment 4 bases; nucleotides outside the gene matches: 16. The CDR3 has 21 amino acids. CDR1 is LNHDA and CDR2 is SQIVND in the germline V gene (reference sequence). Full variable domain (missing parts from reference TRBV19 and TRBJ2-2): DGGITQSPKYLFRKEGQNVTLSCEQNLNHDAMYWYRQDPGQGLRLIYYSQIVNDFQKGDIAEGYSVSREKKESFPLTVTSAQKNPTAFYLCASSPSGTSGRVRVRTGELFFGEGSRLTVL.

This clone has just a few counts. This rearrangement joins TRBV28 to TRBJ2-4; no firm D call. Germline V gives CDR1 MDHEN, CDR2 SYDVKM. V dropped 2 bases and J dropped 0 bases, with 11 bases sitting between them. This CDR3 comprises 16 residues. The CDR3 reads CASSLGSPLAKNIQYF. The CDR3 region has the DNA TGTGCCAGCAGTTTAGGTAGCCCCCTAGCCAAAAACATTCAGTACTTC.

V gene TRBV7-8 combines with J gene TRBJ2-7; 10 bases fit TRBD2. The V and J ends lost 2 bases and 6 bases, in that order; junction bases with no gene match: 7. The CDR3 length is 15 residues. Germline loops: CDR1 SGHVS, CDR2 FQNEAQ. This CDR3 reads CASSLYETSGLEQYF. As DNA, the CDR3 is TGTGCCAGCAGCTTATATGAGACTAGCGGGCTCGAGCAGTACTTC.

This chain links TRBV19 with TRBJ1-1, with TRBD1 identical over 9 bases. This CDR3 is 14 amino acids long. Germline CDR1 is LNHDA and CDR2 is SQIVND (reference sequence). Losses at the gene ends were 4 bases for V and 3 bases for J; bases not matched to a gene: 3. The CDR3, as DNA: TGTGCCAGTAGTACGGACAGGGGAGACACTGAAGCTTTCTTT. This sequence encodes CASSTDRGDTEAFF.

J is TRBJ2-6 and V is TRBV19; TRBD1 is a possible D gene (6 bases). In germline, CDR1 is LNHDA, CDR2 SQIVND (reference sequence). V was shortened by 4 bases and J by 0 bases, with 16 bases between the two germline ends. This CDR3 comprises 18 residues. The CDR3 protein is CASSTGTRPDSGANVLTF. The CDR3 DNA reads TGTGCCAGTAGTACCGGGACAAGACCAGACTCTGGGGCCAACGTCCTGACTTTC.

The chain employs TRBV29-1 and TRBJ1-1; D might be TRBD1 (5 bases). CDR3 size: 12 residues. The V end lost 2 bases, the J end lost 1 base, and 5 bases lay between the germline ends. The germline gives CDR1 SQVTM, CDR2 ANQGSEA. The CDR3 here is CSVERGNTEAFF. As DNA, the CDR3 is TGCAGCGTTGAAAGGGGGAACACTGAAGCTTTCTTT.

The J gene is TRBJ2-5, the V gene TRBV19; no reliable D call. The ends were cut back, 3 bases at V and 4 bases at J, with 15 bases in the middle. Germline V gives CDR1 LNHDA, CDR2 SQIVND (reference sequence). The CDR3 is 15 residues long. In nucleotides, the CDR3 is TGTGCCAGTAGTATTGCTTTATTTCTGCGAGAGACCCAGTACTTC. Encoded protein: CASSIALFLRETQYF. The full variable domain, with the rest looked up from reference TRBV19 and TRBJ2-5, is DGGITQSPKYLFRKEGQNVTLSCEQNLNHDAMYWYRQDPGQGLRLIYYSQIVNDFQKGDIAEGYSVSREKKESFPLTVTSAQKNPTAFYLCASSIALFLRETQYFGPGTRLLVL.

The rearrangement joins TRBV6-5 to TRBJ1-1, with TRBD1 matching 11 bases. V dropped 7 bases and J dropped 11; count of bases not matched to a gene: 6. This CDR3 comprises 12 residues. Germline V lookup: CDR1 MNHEY, CDR2 SVGAGI. DNA for the CDR3: TGTGCCAGCACCGCCGGGGACAGGGGGGCTTTCTTT. Encoded protein: CASTAGDRGAFF.

This rearrangement joins TRBV5-6 to TRBJ1-3; D may be TRBD1 (5 bases). The V end was cut by 0 bases, the J end by 0 bases, with 10 bases between. Germline CDR1 SGHDT, CDR2 YYEEEE. This CDR3 region has 16 residues. The CDR3 spells CASSLGGRSSGNTIYF. CDR3 coding DNA: TGTGCCAGCAGCTTGGGGGGCCGATCCTCTGGAAACACCATATATTTT. Full variable domain (outside the CDR3, taken from reference TRBV5-6 and TRBJ1-3): DAGVTQSPTHLIKTRGQQVTLRCSPKSGHDTVSWYQQALGQGPQFIFQYYEEEERQRGNFPDRFSGHQFPNYSSELNVNALLLGDSALYLCASSLGGRSSGNTIYFGEGSWLTVV.

For the CDR3, the DNA is TGTGCCAGCAAGAATTTAGCGGGAGGGCCCGACGAGCAGTACTTC. Translating gives CASKNLAGGPDEQYF. The chain employs TRBV6-1 and TRBJ2-7; 11 positions match TRBD2. This CDR3 has 15 residues. Per the germline V gene, CDR1 is MNHNS and CDR2 is SASEGT. V shed 7 bases, J shed 5 bases, and the junction held 10 bases outside the gene matches.

The rearrangement uses TRBV2 and TRBJ1-4; 8 bases agree with TRBD1. Losses at the gene ends were 6 bases for V and 2 bases for J; bases not matched to a gene: 2. Germline CDR1 is SNHLY and CDR2 is FYNNEI. This CDR3 is built from 14 residues. The CDR3, as DNA: TGTGCCAGCAGCGACAGGGGTACTAATGAAAAACTGTTTTTT. Encoded protein: CASSDRGTNEKLFF. The full variable domain, rest sourced from reference TRBV2 and TRBJ1-4, is EPEVTQTPSHQVTQMGQEVILRCVPISNHLYFYWYRQILGQKVEFLVSFYNNEISEKSEIFDDQFSVERPDGSNFTLKIRSTKLEDSAMYFCASSDRGTNEKLFFGSGTQLSVL.

The chain links TRBV9 to TRBJ2-2, with a weak D call TRBD1 (5 bases). The germline V gene encodes CDR1 SGDLS and CDR2 YYNGEE. Trimming shortened V by 3 bases and J by 4 bases, and 16 bases separated the two germline ends. The CDR3 consists of 16 residues. The CDR3 loop is CASSGPGFGATGELFF. In DNA form, the CDR3 reads TGTGCCAGCAGCGGACCAGGGTTTGGGGCCACCGGGGAGCTGTTTTTT.

The rearrangement uses TRBV5-4 and TRBJ1-2; a weak D match, TRBD1 (5 bases). Germline CDR1 and CDR2: SGHNT and YYREEE (reference sequence). This CDR3 is 16 amino acids long. The V end lost 0 bases, the J end lost 2 bases, and 14 bases lay between the germline ends. CDR3 sequence reads: CASSLAEGAMNYGYTF. The CDR3 DNA reads as TGTGCCAGCAGCTTGGCCGAAGGGGCGATGAACTATGGCTACACCTTC.

V and J are TRBV5-1 and TRBJ1-1; D perhaps matches TRBD1 (5 bases). The V end was cut by 1 base, the J end by 1 base, with 11 bases between. Germline V CDR1 and CDR2: SGHRS, YFSETQ. The CDR3 has 15 amino acids. CDR3 coding DNA: TGCGCCAGCAGCTTGAGGCAGGGCAGGAACACTGAAGCTTTCTTT. Amino acid sequence: CASSLRQGRNTEAFF.